The rows below give T cell receptor beta chains drawn from one sample of a study of blood T cell repertoires in COVID-19. Using immunoSEQ multiplex PCR, the repertoire was profiled, and TCRdb retains in-frame clones only, with some absent. The table has over 80,000 clones, around 82% seen once. The sample consisted of peripheral blood. These receptors all come from a woman in her sixties with acute or convalescent COVID-19. The CDR3 runs from the conserved cysteine through the conserved F or W. A D gene is named only where the DNA matches it firmly. Where a row states a size, it is once, few, many or the class of an expanded clone; other rows omit it.

d_call	clone_size	j_call	v_call	cdr3_aa	cdr3_nt
TRBD1	once	TRBJ2-2	TRBV7-3	CASSDRQGPGELFF	TGTGCCAGCAGCGATCGACAGGGCCCCGGGGAGCTGTTTTTT
NA	NA	TRBJ2-7	TRBV19	CASSPLIQATEQYF	TGTGCCAGTAGTCCCTTAATACAGGCAACCGAGCAGTACTTC
TRBD2	NA	TRBJ2-1	TRBV6-5	CTSSFSSGVYNEQFF	TGTACCAGCAGTTTTTCTAGCGGAGTTTACAATGAGCAGTTCTTC
NA	NA	TRBJ2-7	TRBV7-2	CASSAGSYYEQYF	TGTGCCAGCAGCGCCGGGTCCTACTACGAGCAGTACTTC
NA	NA	TRBJ2-7	TRBV29-1	CSAGQGTYEQYF	TGCAGCGCCGGTCAGGGGACCTACGAGCAGTACTTC
TRBD2	NA	TRBJ2-3	TRBV10-3	CAISEGGLDQLYF	TGTGCCATCAGTGAAGGGGGACTAGATCAACTCTATTTT
TRBD1	NA	TRBJ1-5	TRBV9	CASSVAGGIQPQHF	TGTGCCAGCAGCGTAGCAGGGGGCATTCAGCCCCAGCATTTT
NA	NA	TRBJ2-3	TRBV19	CASSMRLGSGGTDTQYF	TGTGCCAGTAGTATGCGACTAGGCAGCGGCGGTACAGATACGCAGTATTTT
NA	NA	TRBJ2-7	TRBV7-2	CASSLDNGGRYEQYF	TGTGCCAGCAGCCTCGATAATGGGGGCCGGTACGAGCAGTACTTC
NA	NA	TRBJ1-1	TRBV7-2	CASSWQTGLSFF	TGTGCCAGCAGCTGGCAGACAGGATTGTCTTTCTTT
TRBD2	NA	TRBJ2-3	TRBV6-2/TRBV6-3	CASSYATGTSVPDTQYF	TGTGCCAGCAGTTACGCGACCGGGACTAGCGTTCCAGATACGCAGTATTTT
TRBD1	once	TRBJ1-2	TRBV6-5	CASSDDRAHGYTF	TGTGCCAGCAGCGACGACAGGGCCCATGGCTACACCTTC
NA	NA	TRBJ1-1	TRBV10-3	CAIQWAQDTEAFF	TGTGCCATCCAATGGGCGCAGGACACTGAAGCTTTCTTT
TRBD2	NA	TRBJ2-1	TRBV5-4	CASSLGSSGTSSYNEQFF	TGTGCCAGCAGCCTGGGCTCTAGCGGGACGAGCTCCTACAATGAGCAGTTCTTC
TRBD2	NA	TRBJ2-3	TRBV7-6	CASSLGGASTDTQYF	TGTGCCAGCAGCTTGGGAGGGGCTAGCACAGATACGCAGTATTTT
TRBD2	NA	TRBJ2-7	TRBV5-1	CASSLDQGLAGVEQYF	TGCGCCAGCAGCTTGGATCAAGGGCTAGCGGGGGTTGAGCAGTACTTC
NA	NA	TRBJ1-2	TRBV11-3	CASSSWGDRNYGYTF	TGTGCCAGCAGCTCCTGGGGGGACCGTAACTATGGCTACACCTTC
TRBD2	NA	TRBJ2-7	TRBV5-1	CASSFGTSGYYEQYF	TGCGCCAGCAGCTTTGGGACTAGCGGTTACTACGAGCAGTACTTC
NA	NA	TRBJ2-3	TRBV2	CATTKDFSTTDTQYF	TGTGCCACAACTAAGGACTTCTCCACCACAGATACGCAGTATTTT
NA	NA	TRBJ1-5	TRBV7-8	CASSLEGGINQPQHF	TGTGCCAGCAGCTTAGAGGGGGGGATCAATCAGCCCCAGCATTTT
TRBD1	once	TRBJ1-2	TRBV24-1	CATSDLDRGQFLGYTF	TGTGCCACCAGTGATCTGGACAGGGGGCAGTTTTTAGGCTACACCTTC
NA	once	TRBJ1-3	TRBV5-1	CASSLGGTQNTIYF	TGCGCCAGCAGTCTCGGCGGGACCCAAAACACCATATATTTT
NA	NA	TRBJ1-1	TRBV6-5	CASSYWGTNTEAFF	TGTGCCAGCAGTTACTGGGGCACGAACACTGAAGCTTTCTTT
NA	NA	TRBJ2-1	TRBV11-3	CASSLGGLGNEQFF	TGTGCCAGCAGCTTAGGGGGCCTTGGCAATGAGCAGTTCTTC
TRBD1	NA	TRBJ1-5	TRBV30	CAWSGLGDRAWQPQHF	TGTGCCTGGAGTGGATTGGGGGACAGGGCTTGGCAGCCCCAGCATTTT
TRBD1	NA	TRBJ1-4	TRBV10-2	CASSEQGVGYEKLFF	TGCGCCAGCAGTGAGCAGGGGGTGGGATATGAAAAACTGTTTTTT
NA	NA	TRBJ1-4	TRBV2	CASGGFFLFF	TGTGCCAGCGGGGGGTTCTTTCTGTTTTTT
NA	NA	TRBJ2-1	TRBV4-1	CASSLEDSSYNEQFF	TGCGCCAGCAGCCTAGAGGACTCCTCCTACAATGAGCAGTTCTTC
NA	NA	TRBJ2-3	TRBV20-1	CSANSGDTQYF	TGCAGTGCTAATAGTGGTGATACGCAGTATTTT
NA	NA	TRBJ1-3	TRBV13	CASSFGRGSGNTIYF	TGTGCCAGCAGCTTTGGACGGGGCTCTGGAAACACCATATATTTT
NA	few	TRBJ1-5	TRBV6-2/TRBV6-3	CASSYSAGGGGNQPQHF	TGTGCCAGCAGTTACTCCGCGGGGGGAGGAGGCAATCAGCCCCAGCATTTT
TRBD1	NA	TRBJ2-2	TRBV7-2	CASSLGTGYTGELFF	TGTGCCAGCAGCTTAGGGACAGGGTACACCGGGGAGCTGTTTTTT
NA	NA	TRBJ1-1	TRBV11-3	CASSFRGGTEAFF	TGTGCCAGCAGCTTCCGCGGGGGCACTGAAGCTTTCTTT
TRBD2	NA	TRBJ2-7	TRBV19	CASSIRVAGDEQYF	TGTGCCAGTAGTATACGGGTGGCGGGGGACGAGCAGTACTTC
TRBD2	NA	TRBJ2-1	TRBV7-9	CASSASGTSGRADEQFF	TGTGCCAGCAGCGCCTCCGGGACTAGCGGGAGGGCCGACGAGCAGTTCTTC
TRBD2	NA	TRBJ2-1	TRBV11-3	CASSRGLTYNEQFF	TGTGCCAGCAGCCGGGGACTAACCTACAATGAGCAGTTCTTC
NA	NA	TRBJ1-5	TRBV27	CAEGGSNQPQHF	TGTGCCGAGGGTGGCAGCAATCAGCCCCAGCATTTT
TRBD2	NA	TRBJ2-5	TRBV18	CASSPPRTSEQETQYF	TGTGCCAGCTCACCACCAAGGACTAGCGAACAAGAGACCCAGTACTTC
TRBD1	NA	TRBJ1-5	TRBV3-1/TRBV3-2	CASSQGVGPKQGHGQPQHF	TGTGCCAGCAGCCAAGGTGTGGGACCAAAACAGGGGCACGGTCAGCCCCAGCATTTT
TRBD1	NA	TRBJ2-7	TRBV5-1	CASSLGQGSSEQYF	TGCGCCAGCAGCCTGGGACAGGGGTCGAGCGAGCAGTACTTC
NA	NA	TRBJ2-7	TRBV7-9	CASSRSSYEQYF	TGTGCCAGCAGCCGCAGTTCCTACGAGCAGTACTTC
NA	NA	TRBJ1-6	TRBV30	CAFRGPYNSPLHF	TGTGCCTTCAGGGGCCCCTATAATTCACCCCTCCACTTT
TRBD2	few	TRBJ2-3	TRBV24-1	CATSDPSPAGGTDTQYF	TGTGCCACCAGTGATCCCTCCCCAGCGGGAGGCACAGATACGCAGTATTTT
NA	NA	TRBJ1-3	TRBV19	CASSTKTASSGNTIYF	TGTGCCAGTAGTACCAAGACAGCGAGCTCTGGAAACACCATATATTTT
TRBD2	NA	TRBJ2-7	TRBV5-1	CASSHPSGGVEDEQYF	TGCGCCAGCAGCCACCCTAGCGGGGGGGTTGAGGACGAGCAGTACTTC
NA	NA	TRBJ1-5	TRBV30	CAWSVLRDNQPQHF	TGTGCCTGGAGTGTACTACGGGACAATCAGCCCCAGCATTTT
NA	NA	TRBJ2-2	TRBV11-3	CASSEIRGTGELFF	TGTGCCAGCAGCGAAATTCGAGGGACCGGGGAGCTGTTTTTT
TRBD1	NA	TRBJ1-2	TRBV7-8	CASSSVTGDYGYTF	TGTGCCAGCAGCTCCGTGACAGGGGACTATGGCTACACCTTC
NA	NA	TRBJ1-5	TRBV5-6	CASSLTGDQPQHF	TGTGCCAGCAGCTTGACAGGAGATCAGCCCCAGCATTTT
NA	NA	TRBJ1-6	TRBV19	CAAQKYNNSPLHF	TGTGCCGCCCAGAAGTATAATAATTCACCCCTCCACTTT
TRBD1	NA	TRBJ2-3	TRBV5-5	CASIYRGSSTDTQYF	TGTGCCAGTATCTACAGGGGGTCAAGCACAGATACGCAGTATTTT
TRBD1	NA	TRBJ1-5	TRBV6-6	CASRQLQGAQPQHF	TGTGCCAGCAGGCAACTACAGGGGGCCCAGCCCCAGCATTTT
NA	NA	TRBJ2-2	TRBV14	CASSQARYRVNGELFF	TGTGCCAGCAGCCAAGCAAGATACAGGGTAAACGGGGAGCTGTTTTTT
TRBD2	NA	TRBJ2-3	TRBV5-4	CASSLPSGGATDTQYF	TGTGCCAGCAGCTTGCCTAGCGGGGGGGCCACAGATACGCAGTATTTT
TRBD2	NA	TRBJ2-3	TRBV3-1/TRBV3-2	CASSQEAGGADTQYF	TGTGCCAGCAGCCAAGAAGCGGGGGGCGCAGATACGCAGTATTTT
TRBD1	few	TRBJ1-1	TRBV11-3	CASSLDGDRANTEAFF	TGTGCCAGCAGCTTAGATGGAGACAGGGCGAACACTGAAGCTTTCTTT
NA	NA	TRBJ2-3	TRBV11-2	CASSLGFPGLDTQYF	TGTGCCAGCAGCTTAGGGTTTCCGGGACTCGATACGCAGTATTTT